The 14 T cell receptor beta chains reported below all come from one sample, sequenced in a study of identical twins. TCRdb reprocessed the 5' RACE reads via MiXCR and lists one record per CDR3 protein. The table shows roughly 630,000 distinct CDR3 sequences, with about 7.1% occurring only once. The same specimen was also included in a second study, on yellow fever vaccine responses in identical twins.

The specimen sequenced was PBMCs. These receptors were taken from a woman under 30 in good health.

This clonotype came up a few times. V is TRBV6-2 or TRBV6-3 and J is TRBJ2-5; the match to TRBD1 covers 9 bases. The V gene's germline CDR1 is MNHEY and CDR2 SVGEGT. The CDR3 is 14 amino acids. Germline trimming cut 6 bases from V and 4 bases from J; bases unmatched to any gene: 6. CDR3 in DNA: TGTGCCAGCAGGGACAGGGGTTTTGGAGAGACCCAGTACTTC. Its translation: CASRDRGFGETQYF.

Many counts were recorded for this clonotype. The chain employs TRBV20-1 and TRBJ2-3; maybe TRBD2 (5 bases). V was cut by 6 bases and J by 6 bases, with 19 bases left in between. Germline V gene lookup returns CDR1 DFQATT and CDR2 SNEGSKA (reference sequence). This CDR3 is built from 14 residues. The CDR3 DNA reads as TGCAGTGCCGTCACCGGGGAAGAGTGGGATACGCAGTATTTT. Translating it yields CSAVTGEEWDTQYF.

This clonotype was counted a few times. The chain joins TRBV20-1 to TRBJ2-3, with D possibly matching TRBD1 (7 bases). CDR3 size: 15 residues. Germline V gives CDR1 DFQATT, CDR2 SNEGSKA (reference sequence). Trimming took 5 bases from V and 4 from J, leaving 19 bases between them. The CDR3: CSAGKQGRLPDTQYF. The CDR3 DNA sequence: TGCAGTGCTGGAAAACAGGGGAGGTTGCCAGATACGCAGTATTTT.

The gene calls are TRBV7-8 and TRBJ2-1; no clear D gene. Trimming left V 8 bases short and J 12 bases short, with 14 bases between. CDR1 is SGHVS, CDR2 FQNEAQ, per germline. This CDR3 spans 11 amino acids. The CDR3 here is CASPIFNGQFF. CDR3 coding DNA: TGTGCCAGCCCGATCTTTAACGGGCAGTTCTTC.

This clonotype has only a few counts. Since a much larger clone is just one base distant, this may be a read error. CDR3 amino acids: CASSLMDEQFF. The DNA of the CDR3 is TGTGCCAGCAGTTTAATGGATGAGCAGTTCTTC. V is TRBV12-3 or TRBV12-4 and J is TRBJ2-1; D unclear. The length of the CDR3 is 11 residues. Trimming removed 2 bases from V and 8 bases from J, with 4 bases in between.

The CDR3 coding sequence is TGTGCCAGCAGCCCCAGGAGGGGTGGGTACGAGCAGTACTTC. This gives the protein CASSPRRGGYEQYF. V gene TRBV28 combines with J gene TRBJ2-7; D may be TRBD2 (6 bases). Germline CDR1 and CDR2: MDHEN and SYDVKM. The V gene lost 6 bases and the J gene lost 4 bases, with 16 bases spanning the gap. The CDR3 runs to 14 residues.

Only a few counts were recorded for this clonotype. This chain connects TRBV7-8 to TRBJ2-2; 11 nucleotides agree with TRBD2. V lost 5 bases to trimming and J lost 4 bases; unmatched junction nucleotides: 12. This CDR3 contains 18 residues. Germline values: CDR1 SGHVS, CDR2 FQNEAQ. CDR3 sequence reads: CASSPLAGGPSGTGELFF. CDR3 nucleotides: TGTGCCAGCAGCCCCTTAGCGGGAGGGCCCTCGGGCACCGGGGAGCTGTTTTTT.

The chain is built from TRBV12-3 or TRBV12-4 and TRBJ2-1; 12 bases match TRBD2. V trimming: 5 bases; J trimming: 9 bases; junction bases outside the gene matches: 5. This CDR3 has 14 amino acids. Here the CDR3 DNA reads TGTGCCAGCAGTCTGACGGGACTAGCGGGTGAGCAGTTCTTC. It codes for CASSLTGLAGEQFF.

This clonotype was counted many times. The chain links TRBV14 to TRBJ2-5; TRBD1 might be the D (5 bases). The CDR3 runs to 16 residues. Trimming took 1 base from V and 0 from J, leaving 12 bases between them. Germline V CDR1 and CDR2: SGHDN, FVKESK. CDR3 DNA: TGTGCCAGCAGCCAAGGCAGGGCCCCGTACCAAGAGACCCAGTACTTC. Its translation is CASSQGRAPYQETQYF.

This clonotype was picked up a small number of times. This chain connects TRBV11-3 to TRBJ2-5, with unresolved D. Trimming removed 1 base at V and 0 bases at J, with 9 bases between. Germline-derived CDR1 and CDR2 are SGHNT and YENEEA. The CDR3 is 15 amino acids. The CDR3 here is CASSLGSAYQETQYF. The CDR3 nucleotides are TGTGCCAGCAGCTTAGGGTCTGCGTACCAAGAGACCCAGTACTTC. The full variable domain, completed using reference TRBV11-3 and TRBJ2-5, is EAGVVQSPRYKIIEKKQPVAFWCNPISGHNTLYWYLQNLGQGPELLIRYENEEAVDDSQLPKDRFSAERLKGVDSTLKIQPAELGDSAVYLCASSLGSAYQETQYFGPGTRLLVL.

This clonotype was detected many times. The chain carries TRBV7-8 and TRBJ2-4, with 8 bases matching TRBD1. CDR1 SGHVS and CDR2 FQNEAQ come from the germline V gene. The V gene end was trimmed by 6 bases and the J gene end by 0 bases; junction bases not matched to a gene: 7. This CDR3 contains 16 residues. The CDR3 region is CASSPTGGRAKNIQYF. The CDR3 DNA is TGTGCCAGCAGTCCCACAGGGGGGAGAGCCAAAAACATTCAGTACTTC.

The chain carries TRBV11-2 and TRBJ2-5, with D possibly TRBD2 on 6 matching bases. The V gene's germline CDR1 is SGHAT and CDR2 FQNNGV. CDR3 length: 17 residues. The germline V and J ends were trimmed by 0 bases and 2 bases, with 16 bases remaining between them. Written as DNA, the CDR3 is TGTGCCAGCAGCTTAGACCAGTGGGGACTCCCACAAGAGACCCAGTACTTC. It specifies CASSLDQWGLPQETQYF.

V gene TRBV6-5 combines with J gene TRBJ2-6; a weak D match, TRBD2 (6 bases). Germline loops: CDR1 MNHEY, CDR2 SVGAGI. The CDR3 runs 16 residues. Trimming removed 2 bases from V and 1 base from J, with 9 bases in between. CDR3 DNA sequence: TGTGCCAGCAGTTACAGCGGGCCGTCTGGGGCCAACGTCCTGACTTTC. Its protein product is CASSYSGPSGANVLTF.

This clonotype appeared a few times. CDR3 in amino acids: CASSLAGLAGVNEQFF. Written as DNA, the CDR3 is TGTGCCAGCAGCTTAGCCGGACTAGCGGGAGTCAATGAGCAGTTCTTC. The J gene is TRBJ2-1, the V gene TRBV7-2; TRBD2 agrees at 13 bases. With V trimmed by 0 bases and J by 6 bases, 2 bases remained unmatched. The CDR3 loop spans 16 amino acids. CDR1 and CDR2 from the germline V gene are SGHTA and FQGNSA.